These 21 T cell receptor beta chains originate from one sample sequenced in a study of CD8+CD57+ T cells in acquired aplastic anemia. Investigators profiled TCR beta VDJ and CDR3 from genomic DNA template. From the reads, TCRdb called clonotypes with MiXCR, one entry per CDR3 protein. The data contain about 170,000 distinct CDR3 sequences, 35% to 55% of them singletons. The sequenced sample was sorted CD4+, CD8+, or CD8+CD57+ T cells (not recorded which) from PBMCs. Source of these receptors: a human donor in good health.

This clonotype was observed a few times. The V gene is TRBV15, the J gene TRBJ2-6; weak D call: TRBD2 (5 bases). There are 15 residues in the CDR3. Trimming left V 7 bases short and J 0 bases short, with 10 bases between. Germline assignment: CDR1 LNHNV and CDR2 YYDKDF (reference sequence). The CDR3 DNA reads as TGTGCCACCATTCCCGGGGACTCTGGGGCCAACGTCCTGACTTTC. Protein: CATIPGDSGANVLTF.

This chain links TRBV7-8 with TRBJ2-3; maybe TRBD2 (5 bases). The CDR3 consists of 15 residues. Germline loops: CDR1 SGHVS, CDR2 FQNEAQ. V lost 0 bases and J lost 2, with 9 bases in between. The CDR3 DNA follows: TGTGCCAGCAGCTTAGCCATCGGGGTCACAGATACGCAGTATTTT. Encoded protein: CASSLAIGVTDTQYF. The whole variable domain, filled in from reference TRBV7-8 and TRBJ2-3, reads GAGVSQSPRYKVAKRGQDVALRCDPISGHVSLFWYQQALGQGPEFLTYFQNEAQLDKSGLPSDRFFAERPEGSVSTLKIQRTQQEDSAVYLCASSLAIGVTDTQYFGPGTRLTVL.

This clonotype was detected only once. The rearrangement uses TRBV15 and TRBJ1-4, with D maybe TRBD1 (5 bases). The germline CDR1 and CDR2 sequences are LNHNV and YYDKDF (reference sequence). This CDR3 has 14 residues. V gave up 1 base and J gave up 8 bases, with 11 bases separating them. The CDR3 DNA reads as TGTGCCACCAGCAGAGGCAGGGATTGGGAAAAACTGTTTTTT. This gives the protein CATSRGRDWEKLFF.

This clonotype was recorded at least ten times. This chain joins TRBV15 and TRBJ1-2, with TRBD1 as a possible D gene (5 bases). The CDR3 extends over 16 amino acids. The germline V gene has CDR1 LNHNV and CDR2 YYDKDF (reference sequence). Between the trimmed V and J ends, which lost 3 bases and 4 bases, there was a span of 18 bases. The CDR3 nucleotides are TGTGCCACCAGCAGGCCCGCAGGGTATCAGAGCTATGGCTACACCTTC. The encoded protein is CATSRPAGYQSYGYTF.

This clonotype was recorded at least ten times. CDR3 loop: CSALTSENTDTQYF. CDR3 sequence (DNA): TGCAGTGCTTTGACTAGCGAAAACACAGATACGCAGTATTTT. The genes are TRBV20-1 and TRBJ2-3, with 8 bases aligning to TRBD2. The trim removed 5 bases at V and 2 bases at J, leaving 6 bases unmatched. This CDR3 spans 14 amino acids. Germline CDR1 is DFQATT and CDR2 is SNEGSKA (reference sequence).

The rearrangement links TRBV7-9 to TRBJ2-1; D may be TRBD2 (6 bases). The CDR3 runs to 13 residues. V lost 4 bases to trimming and J lost 6 bases, with 10 bases between them. Germline loops: CDR1 SEHNR, CDR2 FQNEAQ (reference sequence). CDR3 bases: TGTGCCAGCAGCTATCAGGGAGGCAATGAGCAGTTCTTC. It encodes CASSYQGGNEQFF.

This clonotype was seen many times. This chain joins TRBV7-6 and TRBJ2-4; D possibly corresponds to TRBD1 (6 bases). The CDR3 is 12 residues long. The germline CDR1 and CDR2 sequences are SGHVS and FNYEAQ. V was pared by 5 bases and J by 7 bases, with 9 bases between. The CDR3 is CASSPQGNIQYF. The CDR3 DNA follows: TGTGCCAGCAGCCCCCAGGGGAACATTCAGTACTTC.

This chain links TRBV7-3 with TRBJ2-1; weak D call: TRBD2 (6 bases). V lost 5 bases to trimming and J lost 11 bases, with 25 bases between them. This CDR3 has 16 residues. The germline V gene has CDR1 SGHTA and CDR2 FQGTGA. CDR3 in amino acids: CASSPILATGGGQQFF. The CDR3 DNA sequence: TGTGCCAGCAGCCCAATACTAGCAACGGGTGGGGGTCAGCAGTTCTTC.

The genes are TRBV5-6 and TRBJ2-1, with D hard to call. The CDR3 runs 11 residues. Trimming took 3 bases from V and 6 from J, leaving 4 bases between them. The germline CDR1 and CDR2 sequences are SGHDT and YYEEEE. The CDR3 DNA follows: TGTGCCAGCAGCTCGTGCAATGAGCAGTTCTTC. It is translated as CASSSCNEQFF.

This clonotype was counted many times. This chain uses TRBV19 with TRBJ2-1; TRBD2 matches 11 bases. J lost 5 bases, V lost 10 bases, and 4 bases had no gene match. Germline CDR1 reads LNHDA; CDR2 reads SQIVND (reference sequence). This CDR3 is 13 amino acids long. The CDR3 sequence is CATEGLADNEQFF. The CDR3 coding sequence is TGTGCCACCGAGGGACTAGCGGACAATGAGCAGTTCTTC.

V usage is TRBV7-6 and J usage is TRBJ2-1; D is perhaps TRBD2 (6 bases). The CDR3 runs to 13 residues. Germline CDR1 and CDR2: SGHVS and FNYEAQ. The V end lost 5 bases, the J end lost 6 bases, and 11 bases lay between the germline ends. In DNA, the CDR3 is TGTGCCAGCAGCCCTCCGGGGGTCAATGAGCAGTTCTTC. This codes for CASSPPGVNEQFF.

The chain uses TRBV7-2 and TRBJ1-6; maybe TRBD1 (6 bases). Per the germline V gene, CDR1 is SGHTA and CDR2 is FQGNSA. The CDR3 is 15 amino acids. V was pared by 7 bases and J by 4 bases, with 14 bases between. CDR3 nucleotide sequence: TGTGCCAGCATGCCGGACAGTACTTATAATTCACCCCTCCACTTT. Translated, it gives CASMPDSTYNSPLHF.

The chain couples TRBV7-3 to TRBJ2-2; D perhaps matches TRBD1 (6 bases). CDR1 is SGHTA and CDR2 is FQGTGA in the germline V gene. Trimming took 6 bases from V and 6 from J, leaving 20 bases between them. This CDR3 comprises 16 residues. The CDR3 here is CASSRTPRTVAGELFF. The CDR3 nucleotides read TGTGCCAGCAGTCGAACTCCTCGGACAGTGGCCGGGGAGCTGTTTTTT.

This clonotype has ten or more counts. This sequence joins TRBV7-2 and TRBJ2-1; D gene uncertain. This CDR3 contains 12 residues. Germline V gene lookup returns CDR1 SGHTA and CDR2 FQGNSA. The V gene lost 2 bases and the J gene lost 9 bases, with 8 bases spanning the gap. CDR3 in amino acids: CASSLLSAEQFF. In DNA, the CDR3 is TGTGCCAGCAGCTTACTATCGGCTGAGCAGTTCTTC.

The rearrangement links TRBV24-1 to TRBJ2-2; D remains ambiguous. Germline V lookup: CDR1 KGHDR, CDR2 SFDVKD. V shed 6 bases and J shed 6 bases, with 10 bases lying between them. This CDR3 spans 13 amino acids. Here the CDR3 reads CATSPPWAGELFF. For the CDR3, the DNA is TGTGCCACCAGTCCTCCTTGGGCCGGGGAGCTGTTTTTT.

Comment on this clonotype: Compared with germline, one end of the junction differs, possibly owing to a read error. The V and J genes are TRBV7-9 and TRBJ2-6; D uncertain. Germline V lookup: CDR1 SEHNR, CDR2 FQNEAQ (reference sequence). The CDR3 covers 13 residues. For the CDR3, the DNA is TGCGCCAGCAGCCAAGATTGGGGCAACGTCCTGACTTTC. This translates into CASSQDWGNVLTF.

This clonotype was seen many times. The chain employs TRBV4-2 and TRBJ1-6; D is perhaps TRBD1 (5 bases). With 6 bases removed from V and 6 bases from J, the gap between germline ends came to 21 bases. This CDR3 is 17 amino acids long. Germline V lookup: CDR1 LGHNA, CDR2 YNFKEQ. The CDR3 region has the DNA TGTGCCAGCAGTAAATCTCATTCGGGGCCAATTAATTCACCCCTCCACTTT. It translates to CASSKSHSGPINSPLHF.

The chain combines TRBV2 with TRBJ1-6; 9 bases match TRBD1. V shed 7 bases and J 8 bases; nucleotides not matched to a gene: 6. This CDR3 comprises 14 residues. Germline V lookup: CDR1 SNHLY, CDR2 FYNNEI. The CDR3 nucleotides are TGTGCCAGCACCTATGACAGGGGGGATTCACCCCTCCACTTT. This codes for CASTYDRGDSPLHF.

In regard to this clonotype: This could be a read error, since a much larger clone is one nucleotide away. Here the CDR3 omits its conserved ending phenylalanine or tryptophan, so a read error is the likely source. CDR3 residues: CASSSVQGLKADTQYL. The CDR3 nucleotides read TGTGCCAGCAGTTCAGTACAGGGGCTTAAGGCAGATACGCAGTATCTT. J is TRBJ2-3 and V is TRBV6-1, with 7 bases aligning to TRBD1. In germline, CDR1 is MNHNS, CDR2 SASEGT. J gave up 4 bases and V 5 bases, and 12 bases lay outside the gene matches. The CDR3 is 16 amino acids.

This clonotype was counted at least ten times. The V call is TRBV29-1, the J call TRBJ1-4, with TRBD1 matching over 7 bases. From germline, CDR1 is SQVTM and CDR2 ANQGSEA. The CDR3 covers 18 residues. With V trimmed by 3 bases and J by 2 bases, 15 bases remained unmatched. CDR3 DNA: TGCAGCGTTGAGTTTCGGCAGGGGCCGACAGGGACTAATGAAAAACTGTTTTTT. As protein: CSVEFRQGPTGTNEKLFF. Full variable domain (remainder filled in from reference TRBV29-1 and TRBJ1-4): SAVISQKPSRDICQRGTSLTIQCQVDSQVTMMFWYRQQPGQSLTLIATANQGSEATYESGFVIDKFPISRPNLTFSTLTVSNMSPEDSSIYLCSVEFRQGPTGTNEKLFFGSGTQLSVL.

The chain joins TRBV7-2 to TRBJ2-7; D unresolved. Germline V gives CDR1 SGHTA, CDR2 FQGNSA. CDR3 length equals 13 residues. V lost 1 base to trimming and J lost 7 bases, with 11 bases between them. The CDR3 nucleotides are TGTGCCAGCAGCTTAGGACACATGGGAGAGCAGTACTTC. Its translation is CASSLGHMGEQYF.